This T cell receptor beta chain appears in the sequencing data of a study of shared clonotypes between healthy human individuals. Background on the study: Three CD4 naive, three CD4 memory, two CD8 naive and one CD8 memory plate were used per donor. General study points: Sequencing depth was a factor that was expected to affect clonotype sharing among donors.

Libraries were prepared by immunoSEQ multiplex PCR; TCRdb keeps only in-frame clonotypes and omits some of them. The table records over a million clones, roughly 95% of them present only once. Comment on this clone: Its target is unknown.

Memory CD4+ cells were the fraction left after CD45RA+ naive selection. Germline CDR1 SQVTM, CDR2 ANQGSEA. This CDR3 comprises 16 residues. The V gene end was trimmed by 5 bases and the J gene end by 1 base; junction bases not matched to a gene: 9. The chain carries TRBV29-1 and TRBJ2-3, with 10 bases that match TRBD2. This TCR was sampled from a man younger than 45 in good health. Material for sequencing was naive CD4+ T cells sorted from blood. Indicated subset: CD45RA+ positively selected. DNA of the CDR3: TGCAGCGTTTCTCTGTGGACTAGCGGACGCACAGATACGCAGTATTTT. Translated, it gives CSVSLWTSGRTDTQYF.